This passage covers 31 T cell receptor beta chains from one sample sequenced in a study of PD-L1 blockade in urothelial cancer. Time point here: pretreatment peripheral blood. Generated by immunoSEQ multiplex PCR, the TCRdb table keeps only in-frame clones and is missing some. In the table there are approximately 90,000 clones, around 90% of which are singletons. Sequences were derived from PBMCs, sampled around atezolizumab (anti-PD-L1) treatment. These receptor sequences come from a man between 60 and 75 years old with urothelial cancer.

This rearrangement joins TRBV7-3 to TRBJ2-7, with D tentatively TRBD1 (5 bases). Germline loops: CDR1 SGHTA, CDR2 FQGTGA. Trimming took 9 bases from V and 7 from J, leaving 19 bases between them. This CDR3 spans 13 amino acids. The CDR3 sequence: CASSRNQGAEQYF. As DNA, the CDR3 is TGTGCCAGTTCTAGGAACCAAGGGGCGGAGCAGTACTTC.

The chain couples TRBV7-3 to TRBJ2-1, with 13 bases fitting TRBD2. V lost 5 bases to trimming and J lost 9 bases; unmatched junction nucleotides: 10. CDR3 length: 16 residues. CDR1 and CDR2 (germline): SGHTA, FQGTGA. The CDR3 is CASSPLAGGTPSEQFF. Here the CDR3 DNA reads TGTGCCAGCAGCCCACTAGCGGGGGGGACCCCCAGTGAGCAGTTCTTC.

The rearrangement joins TRBV30 to TRBJ2-1, with D tentatively TRBD2 (7 bases). CDR1 is GTSNPN, CDR2 SVGIG, per germline (reference sequence). The CDR3 sequence is 15 residues long. V was pared by 3 bases and J by 7 bases, with 19 bases between. The CDR3, as DNA: TGTGCCTGGAGCGCCGGGGAGGGGGTGGGGAATGAGCAGTTCTTC. This codes for CAWSAGEGVGNEQFF.

The chain links TRBV5-1 to TRBJ2-3; the match to TRBD1 covers 9 bases. CDR1 SGHRS and CDR2 YFSETQ come from the germline V gene. This CDR3 contains 15 residues. V shed 5 bases and J 2 bases; nucleotides not matched to a gene: 6. DNA for the CDR3: TGCGCCAGCAGGGGGGGACAGGGCAACACAGATACGCAGTATTTT. Encoded protein: CASRGGQGNTDTQYF.

The count of this clone is one. The chain employs TRBV4-2 and TRBJ1-5; D is ambiguous. V was clipped by 1 base and J by 0 bases, with 10 bases between them. The CDR3 extends over 16 amino acids. Germline lookup yields CDR1 LGHNA and CDR2 YNFKEQ. The CDR3 coding sequence is TGTGCCAGCAGCCAAGGGGGAGGATATAGCAATCAGCCCCAGCATTTT. It translates to CASSQGGGYSNQPQHF.

The chain is built from TRBV6-6 and TRBJ2-7, with D unclear. CDR1 MNHNY and CDR2 SVGAGI come from the germline V gene (reference sequence). The CDR3 extends over 15 amino acids. The V end was cut by 0 bases, the J end by 3 bases, with 12 bases between. The CDR3 region is CASSYSNSLSYEQYF. The CDR3 DNA sequence: TGTGCCAGCAGTTACTCGAACAGTTTAAGCTACGAGCAGTACTTC.

The V gene is TRBV7-2, the J gene TRBJ1-2; D perhaps matches TRBD1 (6 bases). The CDR3 is 14 residues long. The ends were cut back, 5 bases at V and 0 bases at J, with 10 bases in the middle. CDR1 and CDR2 (germline): SGHTA, FQGNSA. CDR3 sequence reads: CASSLDRSNYGYTF. Here the CDR3 DNA reads TGTGCCAGCAGCCTTGACAGGTCTAACTATGGCTACACCTTC.

Here the CDR3 reads CASSPGTGGETQYF. The CDR3 region has the DNA TGTGCCAGCAGCCCCGGGACAGGGGGAGAGACCCAGTACTTC. The V call is TRBV5-6, the J call TRBJ2-5; TRBD1 agrees at 11 bases. CDR3 length: 14 amino acids. CDR1 is SGHDT, CDR2 YYEEEE, per germline. V lost 4 bases and J lost 4; bases outside the gene matches: 3.

The chain joins TRBV5-1 to TRBJ2-7, with a weak D call TRBD2 (5 bases). There are 11 residues in the CDR3. The germline V and J ends were trimmed by 7 bases and 3 bases, with 8 bases remaining between them. The germline gives CDR1 SGHRS, CDR2 YFSETQ. CDR3 loop: CASSRGYEQYF. The DNA for the CDR3 is TGCGCCAGCTCCCGGGGCTACGAGCAGTACTTC.

The CDR3 sequence: CASSSHNYEQYF. CDR3 DNA: TGTGCCAGCAGCTCCCACAACTACGAGCAGTACTTC. The J gene is TRBJ2-7, the V gene TRBV6-6; D gene ambiguous. The CDR3 contains 12 residues. Germline loops: CDR1 MNHNY, CDR2 SVGAGI (reference sequence). Trimming shortened V by 6 bases and J by 3 bases, and 9 bases separated the two germline ends.

This clone has a single count. CDR3 nucleotide sequence: TGTGCCAGAAGCCCCCCGGGACAGGGCCTTGACACTGAAGCTTTCTTT. The encoded protein is CARSPPGQGLDTEAFF. V is TRBV5-3 and J is TRBJ1-1; 9 nucleotides agree with TRBD1. TRBV5-3 is identified as an open reading frame with a role that is uncertain. The CDR3 spans 16 residues. The V segment lost 4 bases and the J segment 3 bases; nucleotides outside the gene matches: 10.

The chain joins TRBV19 to TRBJ1-1, with D hard to call. In germline, CDR1 is LNHDA, CDR2 SQIVND (reference sequence). There are 14 residues in the CDR3. V was shortened by 1 base and J by 3 bases, with 9 bases between the two germline ends. CDR3 in amino acids: CASSIGRADTEAFF. CDR3 DNA sequence: TGTGCCAGTAGTATAGGGAGGGCGGACACTGAAGCTTTCTTT.

This clone was counted once. V is TRBV6-1 and J is TRBJ1-3; TRBD1 agrees at 9 bases. V shed 6 bases, J shed 8 bases, and the junction held 11 bases outside the gene matches. Germline CDR1 reads MNHNS; CDR2 reads SASEGT. This CDR3 is 15 amino acids long. The CDR3 spells CASRRTGESGDTIYF. CDR3 nucleotides: TGTGCCAGCAGACGGACAGGGGAATCGGGGGACACCATATATTTT.

The V gene is TRBV2, the J gene TRBJ1-5; 7 positions match TRBD1. The V segment lost 7 bases and the J segment 7 bases; nucleotides outside the gene matches: 7. This CDR3 has 13 residues. Germline lookup yields CDR1 SNHLY and CDR2 FYNNEI. The CDR3 spells CASKGQGEQPQHF. Written as DNA, the CDR3 is TGTGCCAGCAAAGGCCAGGGGGAGCAGCCCCAGCATTTT.

The chain is built from TRBV4-1 and TRBJ2-1; 9 bases fit TRBD1. Trimming took 0 bases from V and 8 from J; bases not matched to a gene: 8. The CDR3 runs 16 residues. Germline-derived CDR1 and CDR2 are MGHRA and YSYEKL. CDR3 residues: CASSQDLGQGYYEQFF. CDR3 nucleotide sequence: TGCGCCAGCAGCCAAGATCTAGGACAGGGGTATTATGAGCAGTTCTTC.

The chain has TRBV7-2 and TRBJ1-5; D not resolved. Germline CDR1 is SGHTA and CDR2 is FQGNSA. V gave up 6 bases and J gave up 9 bases, with 15 bases separating them. The CDR3 is 13 residues long. The CDR3 sequence: CASSYGGAGPQHF. The DNA for the CDR3 is TGTGCCAGCAGTTACGGCGGCGCTGGGCCCCAGCATTTT. The full variable domain, with the rest looked up from reference TRBV7-2 and TRBJ1-5, is GAGVSQSPSNKVTEKGKDVELRCDPISGHTALYWYRQSLGQGLEFLIYFQGNSAPDKSGLPSDRFSAERTGGSVSTLTIQRTQQEDSAVYLCASSYGGAGPQHFGDGTRLSIL.

This sequence joins TRBV4-3 and TRBJ2-1; 7 bases align to TRBD2. The CDR3 covers 18 residues. Germline V CDR1 and CDR2: LGHNA, YSLEER. The V gene end was trimmed by 2 bases and the J gene end by 4 bases; junction bases not matched to a gene: 14. The CDR3 is CASSQTLRGRAIYNEQFF. CDR3 bases: TGCGCCAGCAGCCAAACCCTTCGTGGGAGGGCCATTTACAATGAGCAGTTCTTC.

Notes on this clone: This same CDR3 is encoded by further DNA sequences in the sample. This chain links TRBV9 with TRBJ2-3; TRBD2 matches 14 bases. CDR3 length: 16 residues. CDR1 and CDR2 (germline): SGDLS, YYNGEE. Unmatched junction bases numbered 0, after V lost 0 bases and J lost 3 bases. CDR3 protein: CASSVGTSGGTDTQYF. DNA of the CDR3: TGTGCCAGCAGCGTAGGGACTAGCGGGGGGACAGATACGCAGTATTTT.

V usage is TRBV4-1 and J usage is TRBJ1-2; D is uncertain. The CDR3 runs 14 residues. Germline CDR1 MGHRA, CDR2 YSYEKL. The V end lost 0 bases, the J end lost 7 bases, and 12 bases lay between the germline ends. The CDR3 nucleotides read TGCGCCAGCAGCCAAGACGGACGGGAAGGTGGCTACACCTTC. Its protein product is CASSQDGREGGYTF.

This chain connects TRBV5-1 to TRBJ2-7; possibly TRBD1 for D (6 bases). Trimming shortened V by 3 bases and J by 4 bases, and 14 bases separated the two germline ends. The CDR3 runs to 14 residues. Germline V gene sequence: CDR1 SGHRS, CDR2 YFSETQ. CDR3 sequence reads: CASSSGGGVYEQYF. CDR3 DNA sequence: TGCGCCAGCAGCTCCGGTGGGGGCGTATACGAGCAGTACTTC.

The rearrangement links TRBV6-1 to TRBJ1-2, with TRBD1 matching 9 bases. This CDR3 region has 13 residues. The ends lost 5 bases at V and 8 bases at J; junction bases unmatched: 6. Germline V gene lookup returns CDR1 MNHNS and CDR2 SASEGT. The CDR3 nucleotides are TGTGCCAGCAGTTTTCGGACAGGGGACGGCTACACCTTC. It encodes CASSFRTGDGYTF.

The chain employs TRBV10-3 and TRBJ2-7; 7 bases fit TRBD1. The CDR3 contains 12 residues. Germline V gene lookup returns CDR1 ENHRY and CDR2 SYGVKD. The V gene end was trimmed by 9 bases and the J gene end by 2 bases; junction bases not matched to a gene: 4. Here the CDR3 reads CAIGQATYEQYF. Written as DNA, the CDR3 is TGTGCCATTGGACAGGCGACCTACGAGCAGTACTTC.

This chain uses TRBV7-9 with TRBJ2-5, with a possible D match to TRBD1 (8 bases). CDR3 size: 14 residues. Per germline, CDR1 SEHNR and CDR2 FQNEAQ (reference sequence). The V end was cut by 5 bases, the J end by 3 bases, with 13 bases between. CDR3 bases: TGTGCCAGCAGCCACACAGGGGGGGAAGAGACCCAGTACTTC. Protein sequence: CASSHTGGEETQYF.

The gene calls are TRBV7-9 and TRBJ1-2, with TRBD1 matching 12 bases. Germline loops: CDR1 SEHNR, CDR2 FQNEAQ (reference sequence). After removal of 5 bases from V and 8 bases from J, the junction contained 9 bases not matched to a gene. The CDR3 sequence is 15 residues long. CDR3 sequence: CASSNPGQGAKGYTF. CDR3 DNA: TGTGCCAGCAGCAACCCGGGACAGGGGGCAAAGGGCTACACCTTC.

V is TRBV9 and J is TRBJ2-3; 12 nucleotides line up with TRBD2. V lost 0 bases, J lost 6 bases, and 8 bases stayed unmatched. The CDR3 runs to 17 residues. CDR1 and CDR2 (germline): SGDLS, YYNGEE. The CDR3 spells CASSVGLAGGSLDTQYF. DNA for the CDR3: TGTGCCAGCAGCGTAGGGCTAGCGGGAGGGTCTTTGGATACGCAGTATTTT.

The V gene is TRBV5-4, the J gene TRBJ1-4; 8 bases line up with TRBD1. The CDR3 totals 15 residues. Per germline, CDR1 SGHNT and CDR2 YYREEE (reference sequence). With V trimmed by 4 bases and J by 7 bases, 9 bases remained unmatched. The CDR3 loop is CASSGGQGPFEKLFF. The CDR3, as DNA: TGTGCCAGCAGCGGAGGACAGGGTCCCTTTGAAAAACTGTTTTTT.

The chain joins TRBV5-8 to TRBJ1-5; the D is unclear. The germline V and J ends were trimmed by 1 base and 5 bases, with 10 bases remaining between them. There are 14 residues in the CDR3. Germline-derived CDR1 and CDR2 are SGHTS and YDEGEE. The CDR3 DNA reads as TGTGCCAGCAGCTTGAAGACATCTCATCAGCCCCAGCATTTT. Protein sequence: CASSLKTSHQPQHF.

The chain combines TRBV27 with TRBJ2-1, with 13 bases aligning to TRBD2. V lost 5 bases, J lost 1 base, and 17 bases stayed unmatched. The length of the CDR3 is 21 residues. The germline V gene encodes CDR1 MNHEY and CDR2 SMNVEV (reference sequence). CDR3 in DNA: TGTGCCAGCAGTCCAAAACGGGTCGGACTAGCGGGAGTTGGGTCCTACAATGAGCAGTTCTTC. Encoded protein: CASSPKRVGLAGVGSYNEQFF.

The chain carries TRBV30 and TRBJ1-1; D is unresolved. The V and J ends lost 1 base and 5 bases respectively, with 11 bases between them. This CDR3 spans 13 amino acids. Germline V gives CDR1 GTSNPN, CDR2 SVGIG (reference sequence). The CDR3 DNA reads TGTGCCTGGAGTGCCGGAAGAGGGACTGAAGCTTTCTTT. Amino acid sequence: CAWSAGRGTEAFF.

The J gene is TRBJ1-2, the V gene TRBV4-1, with 9 bases matching TRBD1. J lost 8 bases, V lost 4 bases, and 17 bases had no gene match. The CDR3 consists of 17 residues. Germline V gene lookup returns CDR1 MGHRA and CDR2 YSYEKL. Written as DNA, the CDR3 is TGCGCCAGCAGCCCACCGGGACAGGGCTGGCAGAGGGGAGGCTACACCTTC. Its translation is CASSPPGQGWQRGGYTF.

This chain uses TRBV4-1 with TRBJ2-3; a weak D match, TRBD1 (5 bases). The CDR3 is 15 amino acids. Germline V lookup: CDR1 MGHRA, CDR2 YSYEKL. V was shortened by 4 bases and J by 2 bases, with 13 bases between the two germline ends. The CDR3: CASSPARQFTDTQYF. The CDR3 DNA reads TGCGCCAGCAGCCCGGCACGACAGTTCACAGATACGCAGTATTTT.